The following is a T cell receptor beta chain sequence with its context. What it recognizes is unknown. The sample comes from a study of OX40 agonist ivuxolimab in advanced cancers. About the research overall: While on treatment, patients had intravenous ivuxolimab at 0.01 to 10 mg/kg every 2 weeks. Partial responses were achieved by three patients: one hepatocellular carcinoma, two cutaneous melanoma. Findings of the study overall: Among the lowest levels of clonal expansion were found in partial responders at 0.1-3.0 mg/kg.

There are 15 residues in the CDR3. V lost 1 base to trimming and J lost 0 bases, with 9 bases between them. Per germline, CDR1 MNHEY and CDR2 SMNVEV (reference sequence). Some clones are missing from TCRdb's copy, which holds only in-frame ones; the method was immunoSEQ multiplex PCR. The data show around 150,000 clones, over 75% seen once. Sequencing was performed on CD4+ or CD8+ T cells sorted from blood, taken in a trial of the OX40 agonist ivuxolimab. The gene calls are TRBV27 and TRBJ1-2; D is unresolved. This receptor was identified in an adult with an advanced solid tumor such as melanoma, head and neck, liver or kidney cancer. CDR3 DNA sequence: TGTGCCAGCAGTTTATTTAGCTCCGCTAACTATGGCTACACCTTC. Translated, it gives CASSLFSSANYGYTF.